The T cell receptor beta chain under discussion was sequenced for a study of blood T cell repertoires in COVID-19. The overall study: Acute and convalescent COVID-19 samples came from the United States, Italy and Spain. PBMCs, B-cell-depleted T cells, or T cells were the source of the cDNA or gDNA that made up the material.

CDR1 is SGDLS and CDR2 is YYNGEE in the germline V gene. The ends lost 0 bases at V and 5 bases at J; junction bases unmatched: 4. This CDR3 has 15 residues. Under the authors' procedure: Quantification of nucleated cells was approximated via reference gene primer amplification. This table comes from immunoSEQ multiplex PCR, and its TCRdb copy is limited to in-frame clones, with some not included. V and J calls and clone size are those listed in that table; D and trimming were worked out from the DNA. The top ten clones hold 15% to 20% of a sample with hundreds of thousands of clones, around four fifths of them seen once.

The TCR originated in a man aged 25-45 years with active or convalescent COVID-19. The specimen sequenced was peripheral blood. V is TRBV9 and J is TRBJ1-4, with 7 bases matching TRBD1. CDR3 residues: CASSVEGQLNEKLFF. CDR3 in DNA: TGTGCCAGCAGCGTAGAGGGACAGCTGAATGAAAAACTGTTTTTT.